These T cell receptor beta chains were read from a single sample in a study of regulatory T cells in long-lasting Graves disease. TCRdb recomputed calls from the multiplex PCR reads with MiXCR, one row per CDR3 protein. The repertoire has about 200,000 distinct CDR3 sequences, about 16% of them found once; the top ten carry approximately 20%. Sequenced material: peripheral blood mononuclear cells (PBMCs), taken at new diagnosis, from a patient treated with antithyroid drugs. All receptors come from a female donor with Graves disease. Each CDR3 is given with its conserved first and last residue. Fields, in order: D gene, clone size, J gene, V gene, CDR3 protein, CDR3 DNA. D genes are given only for firm matches. Only part of the rows carry a size: once, few, many, or a class if the clone is expanded.

>TRBD2|NA|TRBJ2-7|TRBV7-9
CASSSTSGRAHKSSYEQYF
TGTGCCAGCAGCTCAACTAGCGGGAGGGCCCATAAAAGCTCCTACGAGCAGTACTTC
>NA|many|TRBJ2-4|TRBV6-1
CASSSNPGNIQYF
TGTGCCAGCAGCTCAAACCCGGGAAACATTCAGTACTTC
>NA|once|TRBJ2-2|TRBV2
CASSLLAPRGTGELFF
TGTGCCAGCAGTCTCCTAGCGCCGAGGGGCACCGGGGAGCTGTTTTTT
>TRBD2|many|TRBJ2-1|TRBV2
CASSPGGGYNEQFF
TGTGCCAGCAGCCCGGGAGGGGGTTACAATGAGCAGTTCTTC
>TRBD2|NA|TRBJ2-7|TRBV29-1
CSVEAGGTEQYF
TGCAGCGTTGAAGCGGGGGGTACCGAGCAGTACTTC
>NA|many|TRBJ2-1|TRBV12-5
CASGLGRGEQFF
TGTGCTAGTGGTTTGGGTAGGGGTGAGCAGTTCTTC
>TRBD2|NA|TRBJ2-3|TRBV12-3/TRBV12-4
CASSLAGVRADTQYF
TGTGCCAGCAGCCTAGCGGGAGTTAGGGCAGATACGCAGTATTTT
>NA|many|TRBJ1-6|TRBV30
CAWRTGNSPLHF
TGTGCCTGGAGGACAGGCAATTCACCCCTCCACTTT
>TRBD1|NA|TRBJ1-1|TRBV11-1
CASSQEVTGPLAFF
TGTGCCAGCAGCCAAGAGGTGACAGGGCCGCTTGCTTTCTTT
>NA|many|TRBJ1-6|TRBV7-8
CASSSDRLSPLHF
TGTGCCAGCAGCTCCGACCGACTCTCACCCCTCCACTTT
>TRBD1|NA|TRBJ2-7|TRBV29-1
CSVGQDGGEQYF
TGCAGCGTCGGACAGGATGGGGGCGAGCAGTACTTC
>TRBD2|many|TRBJ2-1|TRBV29-1
CSVEDLGLAGGGNEQFF
TGCAGCGTTGAAGATCTGGGACTAGCGGGAGGTGGTAATGAGCAGTTCTTC
>NA|many|TRBJ2-7|TRBV13
CASSAYSYEQYF
TGTGCCAGCAGCGCCTACTCCTACGAGCAGTACTTC
>NA|few|TRBJ2-3|TRBV9
CASSPRPEGTQYF
TGTGCCAGCAGCCCCAGACCTGAAGGTACGCAGTATTTT
>NA|many|TRBJ2-2|TRBV30
CAWSADWSGELFF
TGTGCCTGGAGTGCCGATTGGAGCGGGGAGCTGTTTTTT
>NA|NA|TRBJ1-5|TRBV27
CASSFEGLGNQPQHF
TGTGCCAGCAGTTTCGAGGGGTTGGGCAATCAGCCCCAGCATTTT
>TRBD2|many|TRBJ2-7|TRBV7-2
CASSPPGSGSRGEQYF
TGTGCCAGCAGCCCCCCGGGGAGCGGGAGCCGAGGCGAGCAGTACTTC
>NA|few|TRBJ1-5|TRBV20-1
CSARDPVSQAQHF
TGCAGTGCTAGAGATCCCGTCAGCCAGGCCCAGCATTTT
>TRBD2|many|TRBJ2-4|TRBV2
CASSFLGGAGIQYF
TGTGCCAGCAGTTTTCTGGGAGGGGCCGGCATTCAGTACTTC
>NA|many|TRBJ1-1|TRBV10-2
CASSAWTAVNTEAFF
TGCGCCAGCAGTGCATGGACGGCCGTGAACACTGAAGCTTTCTTT
>NA|many|TRBJ2-7|TRBV27
CASSPSEGTLSYEQYF
TGTGCCAGCAGCCCCTCAGAGGGGACTCTCTCCTACGAGCAGTACTTC
>NA|NA|TRBJ2-3|TRBV27
CASSLVDSGTDTQYF
TGTGCCAGCAGTTTGGTAGATAGCGGCACAGATACGCAGTATTTT
>TRBD2|NA|TRBJ2-3|TRBV12-3/TRBV12-4
CASQKREATDTQYF
TGTGCCAGCCAAAAGCGGGAGGCCACAGATACGCAGTATTTT
>TRBD1|many|TRBJ1-1|TRBV27
CASRGGTGRDTEAFF
TGTGCCAGCAGGGGAGGGACAGGGAGGGACACTGAAGCTTTCTTT
>NA|many|TRBJ1-2|TRBV30
CAWTDSLNYGYTF
TGTGCCTGGACGGACAGCCTAAACTATGGCTACACCTTC
>TRBD1|few|TRBJ2-7|TRBV29-1
CSVSLRPGTANEQYF
TGCAGCGTTTCTCTTCGGCCAGGGACAGCCAACGAGCAGTACTTC
>TRBD1|many|TRBJ2-5|TRBV2
CASRLQGSGETQYF
TGTGCCAGCAGGCTACAGGGGTCGGGGGAGACCCAGTACTTC
>TRBD1|NA|TRBJ2-1|TRBV12-3/TRBV12-4
CASSTGVEQFF
TGTGCCAGCAGTACAGGGGTCGAGCAGTTCTTC
>NA|NA|TRBJ2-5|TRBV6-2/TRBV6-3
CAGSLGETQYF
TGTGCCGGCAGTTTAGGGGAGACCCAGTACTTC
>NA|many|TRBJ2-7|TRBV14
CASSQGLFYEQYF
TGTGCCAGCAGCCAGGGGCTTTTCTACGAGCAGTACTTC
>NA|few|TRBJ1-2|TRBV20-1
CSAIYLYGYTF
TGCAGTGCTATCTATTTGTATGGCTACACCTTC
>NA|many|TRBJ2-7|TRBV28
CASSPSLAYEQYF
TGTGCCAGCAGCCCCTCTTTGGCCTACGAGCAGTACTTC
>NA|many|TRBJ1-2|TRBV5-6
CASSPDRRIATYGYTF
TGTGCCAGCAGCCCGGACCGCAGGATCGCAACCTATGGCTACACCTTC
>NA|NA|TRBJ2-7|TRBV12-3/TRBV12-4
CASSLQGRPYEQYF
TGTGCCAGCAGTTTACAGGGGAGGCCCTACGAGCAGTACTTC
>NA|NA|TRBJ2-3|TRBV6-1
CASGGLLGADTQYF
TGTGCCAGTGGGGGACTGTTGGGGGCAGATACGCAGTATTTT
>NA|many|TRBJ1-2|TRBV7-8
CASSLQGAYGYTF
TGTGCCAGCAGCCTCCAGGGAGCCTATGGCTACACCTTC
>TRBD2|many|TRBJ2-1|TRBV11-1
CASRQARSGSRVYNEQFF
TGTGCCAGCAGACAAGCCCGTAGCGGGAGTAGGGTCTACAATGAGCAGTTCTTC
>TRBD1|many|TRBJ2-5|TRBV27
CATADRWTGTLQETQYF
TGTGCCACCGCCGATAGATGGACAGGGACCCTCCAAGAGACCCAGTACTTC